The clone carrying this T cell receptor beta chain occurred many times. Its antigen is undetermined. The CDR3 sequence is 16 residues long. The germline V gene encodes CDR1 SGHDN and CDR2 FVKESK. The V and J ends lost 1 base and 4 bases respectively, with 14 bases between them. The entry originates in a study of T cell repertoires in cytomegalovirus infection. Overall study context: An indication of both CMV infection and matching HLA type came from public TCR beta signatures. Study results and limitations: The ex vivo response was dominated by HLA-C-restricted CMV-specific TCR beta clonotypes.

TCRdb itself ran the reads through MiXCR, one entry per CDR3 protein. The top ten hold roughly 4.8% of the sample, which has approximately 180,000 distinct CDR3 sequences, less than 9.5% seen once. The sequencing sample was made of PBMCs. The chain carries TRBV14 and TRBJ1-3; weak D call: TRBD1 (6 bases). This clonotype was obtained from a human donor in good health (CMV status not recorded). Some clones in this sample may be carry-over from other donors' samples. The CDR3 region is CASSQGSRGLGNTIYF. CDR3 nucleotide sequence: TGTGCCAGCAGCCAAGGTTCCAGGGGACTAGGAAACACCATATATTTT.